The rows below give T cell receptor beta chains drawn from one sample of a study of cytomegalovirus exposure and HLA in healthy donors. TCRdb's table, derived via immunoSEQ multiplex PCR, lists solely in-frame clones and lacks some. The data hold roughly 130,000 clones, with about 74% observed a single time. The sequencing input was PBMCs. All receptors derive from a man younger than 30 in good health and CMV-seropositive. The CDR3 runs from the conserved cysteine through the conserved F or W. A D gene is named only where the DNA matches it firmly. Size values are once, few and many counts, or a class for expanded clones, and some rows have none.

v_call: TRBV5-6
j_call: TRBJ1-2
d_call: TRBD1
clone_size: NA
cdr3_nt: TGTGCCAGCAGCCAGGGGGCTGACTATGGCTACACCTTC
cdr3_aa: CASSQGADYGYTF

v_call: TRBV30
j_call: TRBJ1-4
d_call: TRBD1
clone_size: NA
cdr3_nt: TGTGCCTGGAGTGTGACAGGGGGCGCTGAAAAACTGTTTTTT
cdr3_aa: CAWSVTGGAEKLFF

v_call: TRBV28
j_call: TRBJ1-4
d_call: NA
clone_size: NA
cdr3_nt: TGTGCCAGCAGTCCGTCCCGGCAGGGTGGGGAAAAACTGTTTTTT
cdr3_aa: CASSPSRQGGEKLFF

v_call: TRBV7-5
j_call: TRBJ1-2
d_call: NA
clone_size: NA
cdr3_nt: TGTGCCAGAAGCCACATTCCAACCGGGGGACAGGGGGCAGTGGGCTATGGCTACACCTTC
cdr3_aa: CARSHIPTGGQGAVGYGYTF

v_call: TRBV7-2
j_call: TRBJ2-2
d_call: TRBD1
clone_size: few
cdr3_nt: TGTGCCAGCAGCTTAGCGGCGAACAGGGGGACCGGGGAGCTGTTTTTT
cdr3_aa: CASSLAANRGTGELFF

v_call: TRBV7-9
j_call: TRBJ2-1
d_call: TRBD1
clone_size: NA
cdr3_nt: TGTGCCAGCAGCTCTCCGGGACAGGGGTATGAGCAGTTCTTC
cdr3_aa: CASSSPGQGYEQFF

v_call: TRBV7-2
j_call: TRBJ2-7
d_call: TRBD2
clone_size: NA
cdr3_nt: TGTGCCAGCAGCTTAGGGCTAGCGGGAGGCTACGAGCAGTACTTC
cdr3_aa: CASSLGLAGGYEQYF

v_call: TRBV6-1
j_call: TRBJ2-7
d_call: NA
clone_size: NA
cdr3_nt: TGTGCCAGCAGTGATCAGGGGCGATTCTTAAGCTACGAGCAGTACTTC
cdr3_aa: CASSDQGRFLSYEQYF

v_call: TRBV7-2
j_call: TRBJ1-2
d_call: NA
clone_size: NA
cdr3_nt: TGTGCCAGCAGCCCGCGATGGGGAGTATTCTATGGCTACACCTTC
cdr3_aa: CASSPRWGVFYGYTF

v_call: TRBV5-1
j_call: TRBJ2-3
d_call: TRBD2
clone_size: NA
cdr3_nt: TGCGCCAGCAGCTCTACTAGCGGTGCTAGCACAGATACGCAGTATTTT
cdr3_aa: CASSSTSGASTDTQYF

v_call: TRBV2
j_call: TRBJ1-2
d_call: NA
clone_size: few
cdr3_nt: TGTGCCAGCAGTGTGGGCCAGCTTGTTAACTATGGCTACACCTTC
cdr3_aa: CASSVGQLVNYGYTF

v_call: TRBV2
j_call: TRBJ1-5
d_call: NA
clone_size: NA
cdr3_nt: TGTGCCAGCACCGACGGGGGTGGTAGCAATCAGCCCCAGCATTTT
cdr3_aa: CASTDGGGSNQPQHF

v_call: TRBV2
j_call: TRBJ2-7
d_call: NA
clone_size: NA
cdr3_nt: TGTGCCAGCAGTTGGTCAGGAGGTTCCTACGAGCAGTACTTC
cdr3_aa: CASSWSGGSYEQYF

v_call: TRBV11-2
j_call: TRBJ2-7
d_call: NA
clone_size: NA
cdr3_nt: TGTGCCAGCAGCTTAGTTAGATTTCGACAGGAGCAGTACTTC
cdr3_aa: CASSLVRFRQEQYF

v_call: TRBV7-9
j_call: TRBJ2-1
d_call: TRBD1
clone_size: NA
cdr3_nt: TGTGCCAGCCTAAGACAGGGATACAATGAGCAGTTCTTC
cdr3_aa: CASLRQGYNEQFF

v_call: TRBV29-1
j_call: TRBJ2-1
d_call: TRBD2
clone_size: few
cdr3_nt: TGCAGCGACACTAGCGGGGGAAACAATGAGCAGTTCTTC
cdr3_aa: CSDTSGGNNEQFF

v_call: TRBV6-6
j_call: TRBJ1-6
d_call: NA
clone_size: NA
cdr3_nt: TGTGCCAGCAGGGGGGGAGGGGTTCGGGGGTCACCCCTCCACTTT
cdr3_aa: CASRGGGVRGSPLHF